Each of the 2 T cell receptor beta chains below was sequenced from the same sample in a study of sequential checkpoint blockade in melanoma. Libraries were prepared by immunoSEQ multiplex PCR; TCRdb keeps only in-frame clonotypes and omits some of them. The profile shows under 20,000 clones, around 83% of them singletons. Treatment described: randomized to nivolumab then ipilimumab (arm A) or the reverse (arm B). The sample consisted of CD8+ T cells sorted from blood (inferred from file names), taken from a patient given nivolumab and ipilimumab in sequence. The receptors here all came from a human donor with melanoma.

The rearrangement joins TRBV27 to TRBJ2-7; 14 bases line up with TRBD2. The CDR3 is 15 amino acids. After removal of 5 bases from V and 5 bases from J, the junction contained 5 bases not matched to a gene. Per the germline V gene, CDR1 is MNHEY and CDR2 is SMNVEV (reference sequence). The chain's CDR3 is CASSRGTSGSHEQYF. CDR3 in DNA: TGTGCCAGCAGTCGAGGGACTAGCGGGAGCCACGAGCAGTACTTC.

This clone appeared a single time. The chain joins TRBV7-8 to TRBJ2-5; TRBD2 might be the D (6 bases). From germline, CDR1 is SGHVS and CDR2 FQNEAQ. Trimming took 5 bases from V and 4 from J, leaving 17 bases between them. CDR3 size: 15 residues. The CDR3, as DNA: TGTGCCAGCAGCCCCCGGAGGGATTCTGTAGAGACCCAGTACTTC. Translation: CASSPRRDSVETQYF.